What follows are 7 T cell receptor beta chains derived from one specimen sequenced in a study of breast tumors, draining lymph nodes, adjacent tissues. Axillary draining lymph nodes of breast cancer patients supplied the node samples. TCRdb re-called the multiplex PCR reads with MiXCR, one entry per CDR3 protein. This sample has around 150,000 distinct CDR3 sequences, with roughly 33% found just once. The sequenced sample consisted of axillary lymph node tissue. Receptors originate from a female donor with breast cancer. Some clones in this sample may be carry-over from other donors' samples.

This clonotype was picked up many times. This chain joins TRBV28 and TRBJ2-5; no definite D call. The CDR3 runs to 10 residues. Germline loops: CDR1 MDHEN, CDR2 SYDVKM. V gave up 8 bases and J gave up 5 bases, with 6 bases separating them. CDR3: CASAGETQYF. For the CDR3, the DNA is TGTGCCAGCGCTGGGGAGACCCAGTACTTC. The whole variable domain, filled in from reference TRBV28 and TRBJ2-5, reads DVKVTQSSRYLVKRTGEKVFLECVQDMDHENMFWYRQDPGLGLRLIYFSYDVKMKEKGDIPEGYSVSREKKERFSLILESASTNQTSMYLCASAGETQYFGPGTRLLVL.

This clonotype was found many times. This chain uses TRBV9 with TRBJ1-5; 8 bases are a match to TRBD1. Germline trimming cut 3 bases from V and 6 bases from J; bases unmatched to any gene: 5. CDR1 is SGDLS and CDR2 is YYNGEE in the germline V gene. CDR3 length equals 14 residues. DNA for the CDR3: TGTGCCAGCAGCGCGACAGGGGAGGTTCAGCCCCAGCATTTT. This encodes CASSATGEVQPQHF.

In the case of this clonotype: One base away lies a much larger clone, so this may be a sequencing read error. The J gene is TRBJ2-1, the V gene TRBV20-1; D uncertain. The CDR3 totals 11 residues. Germline CDR1 is DFQATT and CDR2 is SNEGSKA (reference sequence). The CDR3 sequence: CSARGKDEQSF. Here the CDR3 DNA reads TGCAGTGCTAGGGGGAAGGATGAGCAGTCCTTC.

The chain combines TRBV2 with TRBJ2-1; TRBD2 aligns across 10 bases. Germline CDR1 reads SNHLY; CDR2 reads FYNNEI. The CDR3 is made up of 16 amino acids. After removal of 1 base from V and 12 bases from J, the junction contained 12 bases not matched to a gene. CDR3 in DNA: TGTGCCAGCAGTGAAGAACTAGCGGGGACCACAGATACGCAGTTCTTC. As protein: CASSEELAGTTDTQFF.

This clonotype appeared a few times. The chain has TRBV27 and TRBJ2-2, with D unresolved. This CDR3 has 15 residues. Trimming took off 6 bases at V and 4 bases at J, with 15 bases between the two ends. Germline V lookup: CDR1 MNHEY, CDR2 SMNVEV (reference sequence). The CDR3 loop reads CASSLKGYGTGELFF. Written as DNA, the CDR3 is TGTGCCAGCAGCCTAAAGGGTTATGGCACCGGGGAGCTGTTTTTT.

In its sample, this clonotype was seen a few times. A single base separates this from a much larger clone, so it may be a read error. The chain has TRBV6-4 and TRBJ1-2; TRBD1 matches at 9 bases. The junction had 15 bases not matched to a gene; V was cut back by 5 bases and J by 5 bases. The CDR3 is made up of 17 amino acids. Germline V gives CDR1 MRHNA, CDR2 SNTAGT. CDR3 in DNA: TGTGCCAGCAGTCACTGGACAGGGGTTCGTAGAGGTTATGGCTACACCTTC. Protein: CASSHWTGVRRGYGYTF.

This clonotype turned up a few times. This chain joins TRBV6-1 and TRBJ1-6, with 8 bases aligning to TRBD1. The CDR3 is 16 amino acids. The V segment lost 5 bases and the J segment 6 bases; nucleotides outside the gene matches: 9. The V gene's germline CDR1 is MNHNS and CDR2 SASEGT. The CDR3: CASSRHSGGRNSPLHF. The CDR3 nucleotides are TGTGCCAGCAGTCGCCACTCAGGGGGCCGTAATTCACCCCTCCACTTT.